This T cell receptor beta chain derives from a study of technical replicates of blood from several donors. From germline, CDR1 is SQVTM and CDR2 ANQGSEA. The CDR3 covers 13 residues. V was pared by 7 bases and J by 7 bases, with 8 bases of the junction left unmatched. Generated by immunoSEQ multiplex PCR, the TCRdb table keeps only in-frame clones and is missing some. Counted here are more than 75,000 clones, 90% to 97% occurring once; the ten biggest clones make up 0.36%. Sequencing input: T cells isolated from PBMCs. The chain links TRBV29-1 to TRBJ2-1; 9 positions match TRBD2. The TCR was taken from a human donor in good health. CDR3 protein: CSAEAGGYNEQFF. The CDR3 bases are TGCAGCGCAGAAGCGGGAGGTTATAATGAGCAGTTCTTC.